The clone carrying this T cell receptor (beta chain) was observed a few times. Between roughly 17,000 and 1,000,000 sorted cells, with 10%, 30% or 50% RNA, yielded naive CD8 libraries. Sorting captured naive CD8 T cells as CD8+CD4-CCR7+CD45RA+. TCRdb called the PCR reads again in MiXCR, with one record for every CDR3 protein. The sample includes 300,000 to 400,000 distinct CDR3 sequences, roughly 23% of them seen just once. V dropped 0 bases and J dropped 2; count of bases not matched to a gene: 3. The CDR3 contains 15 residues. Germline V lookup: CDR1 MNHEY, CDR2 SMNVEV (reference sequence). These data come from a study of molecular identifiers for immune sequencing clone quantification.

Sequencing was performed on naive CD8+ T cells from blood, with Jurkat cell RNA spiked in. Stated subset: FACS-sorted CD8+CD4-CCR7+CD45RA+ naive T cells. The gene calls are TRBV27 and TRBJ2-7, with TRBD2 matching 8 bases. The sequence came from a human donor in good health. Some libraries in this study had Jurkat cell RNA spiked in. The CDR3 sequence: CASSLSAGGPYEQYF. CDR3 DNA sequence: TGTGCCAGCAGTTTATCGGCGGGAGGCCCCTACGAGCAGTACTTC.